These 5 T cell receptor beta chains originate from one sample sequenced in a study of T cells in Graves' hyperthyroidism and ophthalmopathy. The source material, RNA transcripts, was used to amplify TCR beta CDR3 regions. With the HTBI primer set, the TCR CDR3 went through a first round of RT-PCR. From the multiplex PCR reads, TCRdb called clonotypes with MiXCR, one entry per CDR3 protein. Seen here are 450,000 to 600,000 distinct CDR3 sequences, approximately 20% observed once, and the top ten hold about 45%. Sequencing was performed on blood. The receptors stem from a middle-aged man with Graves' ophthalmopathy.

This clonotype was seen repeatedly, ten times or more. The V call is TRBV6-2 or TRBV6-3, the J call TRBJ2-5; TRBD1 matches 7 bases. The CDR3 runs 13 residues. Germline-derived CDR1 and CDR2 are MNHEY and SVGEGT. V shed 5 bases, J shed 6 bases, and the junction held 6 bases outside the gene matches. The CDR3 reads CASSTNRGQTQYF. The CDR3 nucleotides read TGTGCCAGCAGTACCAACAGGGGACAGACCCAGTACTTC.

The table lists this clonotype with a few counts. The chain carries TRBV5-1 and TRBJ1-1; 9 bases are shared with TRBD1. The length of the CDR3 is 14 residues. CDR1 is SGHRS, CDR2 YFSETQ, per germline. The ends lost 1 base at V and 3 bases at J; junction bases unmatched: 1. Here the CDR3 reads CASSLYRGHTEAFF. The CDR3 bases are TGCGCCAGCAGCTTGTACAGGGGGCACACTGAAGCTTTCTTT.

This chain connects TRBV27 to TRBJ1-1; TRBD1 matches at 9 bases. Germline CDR1 and CDR2: MNHEY and SMNVEV (reference sequence). This CDR3 is built from 12 residues. The ends lost 3 bases at V and 11 bases at J; junction bases unmatched: 4. CDR3 amino acids: CASSFGQGTAFF. CDR3 coding DNA: TGTGCCAGCAGTTTTGGACAGGGGACGGCTTTCTTT.

This clonotype was observed a handful of times. The chain couples TRBV5-8 to TRBJ2-7, with D maybe TRBD1 (5 bases). The CDR3 length is 13 residues. V was clipped by 3 bases and J by 2 bases, with 9 bases between them. Per germline, CDR1 SGHTS and CDR2 YDEGEE. The CDR3 spells CASSYRQTYEQYF. The CDR3 DNA is TGTGCCAGCAGCTACCGACAGACCTACGAGCAGTACTTC.

The V call is TRBV20-1, the J call TRBJ2-3; TRBD1 is a possible D gene (6 bases). There are 13 residues in the CDR3. CDR1 and CDR2 (germline): DFQATT, SNEGSKA (reference sequence). V gave up 4 bases and J gave up 6 bases, with 14 bases separating them. CDR3 amino acids: CSANSPRGDTQYF. As DNA, the CDR3 is TGCAGTGCTAATAGCCCAAGGGGGGATACGCAGTATTTT.